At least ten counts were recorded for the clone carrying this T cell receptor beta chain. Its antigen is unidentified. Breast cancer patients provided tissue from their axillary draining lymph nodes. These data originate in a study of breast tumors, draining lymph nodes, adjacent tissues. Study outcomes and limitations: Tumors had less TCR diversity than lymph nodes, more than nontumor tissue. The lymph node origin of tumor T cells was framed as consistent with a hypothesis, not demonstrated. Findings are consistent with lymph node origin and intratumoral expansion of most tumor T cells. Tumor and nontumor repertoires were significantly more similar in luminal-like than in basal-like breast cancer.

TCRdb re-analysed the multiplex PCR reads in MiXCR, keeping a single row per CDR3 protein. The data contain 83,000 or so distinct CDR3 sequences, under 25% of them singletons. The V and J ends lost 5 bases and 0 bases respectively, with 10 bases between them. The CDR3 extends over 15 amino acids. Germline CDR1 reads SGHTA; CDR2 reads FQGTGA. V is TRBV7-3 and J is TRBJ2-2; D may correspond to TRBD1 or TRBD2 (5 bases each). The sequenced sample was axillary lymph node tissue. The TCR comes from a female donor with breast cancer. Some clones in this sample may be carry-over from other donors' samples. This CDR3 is CASSPGTANTGELFF. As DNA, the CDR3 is TGTGCCAGCAGCCCGGGGACGGCGAACACCGGGGAGCTGTTTTTT.